Listed below are T cell receptor beta chains from one sample, sequenced in a study of T-cell memory formation after mild COVID-19. TCRdb itself ran the 5' RACE reads through MiXCR, one entry per CDR3 protein. This table has just over 200,000 distinct CDR3 sequences, approximately 10% appearing once. Sample: PBMCs or a T cell subset sorted from them (not recorded which). The receptor set was obtained from a man younger than 35 who had mild COVID-19 (a few samples of this study predate the infection). Cell type and time point are not known. The CDR3 runs from the conserved cysteine through the conserved F or W. D genes are given only for firm matches. Clone size is shown for a subset of rows, as once, few, many or a class of expanded clone.

v_call: TRBV5-1; d_call: NA; j_call: TRBJ2-3; cdr3_length: 14; clone_size: few; cdr3_aa: CASSVGVYADTQYF; cdr3_nt: TGCGCCAGCAGCGTAGGGGTGTACGCAGATACGCAGTATTTT
v_call: TRBV3-2; d_call: NA; j_call: TRBJ2-3; cdr3_length: 17; clone_size: NA; cdr3_aa: CASSQDFPGGRTDTQYF; cdr3_nt: TGTGCCAGCAGCCAAGATTTCCCAGGGGGCAGGACAGATACGCAGTATTTT
v_call: TRBV6-5; d_call: NA; j_call: TRBJ1-4; cdr3_length: 14; clone_size: NA; cdr3_aa: CASSYTGRGEKLFF; cdr3_nt: TGTGCCAGCAGTTATACCGGACGAGGGGAAAAACTGTTTTTT
v_call: TRBV10-2; d_call: TRBD1; j_call: TRBJ2-1; cdr3_length: 12; clone_size: NA; cdr3_aa: CASSDRDGEQFF; cdr3_nt: TGCGCCAGCAGCGACAGGGACGGTGAGCAGTTCTTC
v_call: TRBV5-1; d_call: NA; j_call: TRBJ2-1; cdr3_length: 14; clone_size: few; cdr3_aa: CASSLWVSYNEQFF; cdr3_nt: TGCGCCAGCAGCTTATGGGTGTCCTACAATGAGCAGTTCTTC
v_call: TRBV7-2; d_call: TRBD2; j_call: TRBJ2-1; cdr3_length: 17; clone_size: few; cdr3_aa: CASSFSVARGGQNEQFF; cdr3_nt: TGTGCCAGCAGCTTTTCCGTGGCGCGGGGGGGCCAGAATGAGCAGTTCTTC
v_call: TRBV5-1; d_call: NA; j_call: TRBJ2-7; cdr3_length: 15; clone_size: medium-sized; cdr3_aa: CASSLGPASSYEQYF; cdr3_nt: TGCGCCAGCAGCTTAGGACCGGCAAGCTCCTACGAGCAGTACTTC
v_call: TRBV7-3; d_call: TRBD2; j_call: TRBJ2-2; cdr3_length: 16; clone_size: few; cdr3_aa: CASSPQLAGNTGELFF; cdr3_nt: TGTGCCAGCAGCCCCCAACTAGCGGGTAACACCGGGGAGCTGTTTTTT
v_call: TRBV20-1; d_call: TRBD1; j_call: TRBJ1-2; cdr3_length: 17; clone_size: NA; cdr3_aa: CSAKQQYRGRGSYGYTF; cdr3_nt: TGCAGTGCCAAACAACAATACAGGGGGAGGGGTTCCTATGGCTACACCTTC
v_call: TRBV7-2; d_call: TRBD2; j_call: TRBJ2-5; cdr3_length: 12; clone_size: few; cdr3_aa: CASSLGGGSEYF; cdr3_nt: TGTGCCAGCAGCTTAGGGGGGGGGTCAGAGTACTTC
v_call: TRBV7-8; d_call: TRBD1; j_call: TRBJ2-2; cdr3_length: 16; clone_size: NA; cdr3_aa: CASSSRQGGETGELFF; cdr3_nt: TGTGCCAGCAGCTCGCGACAGGGGGGAGAGACCGGGGAGCTGTTTTTT
v_call: TRBV23-1; d_call: NA; j_call: TRBJ2-5; cdr3_length: 13; clone_size: NA; cdr3_aa: CASLRGAGETQYF; cdr3_nt: TGCGCCAGCCTCCGGGGGGCGGGGGAGACCCAGTACTTC
v_call: TRBV7-2; d_call: NA; j_call: TRBJ2-5; cdr3_length: 13; clone_size: NA; cdr3_aa: CASSPGLRETQYF; cdr3_nt: TGTGCCAGCAGCCCAGGGTTACGAGAGACCCAGTACTTC